The 19 T cell receptor beta chains listed next were all sequenced from one sample in a study of T cells in Graves' hyperthyroidism and ophthalmopathy. What was amplified from RNA transcripts were TCR beta CDR3 regions. HTBI primers were used for first-round RT-PCR of the TCR CDR3. TCRdb re-called the multiplex PCR reads through MiXCR, storing one row per CDR3 protein. The sample carries 300,000 to 400,000 distinct CDR3 sequences, approximately 18% recorded once. Sequencing was performed on blood. The receptors stem from a woman in her forties or fifties with Graves' hyperthyroidism.

This clonotype occurred a few times. J is TRBJ2-7 and V is TRBV19; a weak D match, TRBD1 (5 bases). The CDR3 totals 15 residues. V was shortened by 6 bases and J by 0 bases, with 15 bases between the two germline ends. Germline lookup yields CDR1 LNHDA and CDR2 SQIVND (reference sequence). CDR3 sequence reads: CASRGSDTSSYEQYF. The CDR3 region has the DNA TGTGCCAGTAGAGGGTCGGACACGTCCTCCTACGAGCAGTACTTC.

J is TRBJ1-2 and V is TRBV28; 7 nucleotides match TRBD1. The CDR3 is made up of 17 amino acids. Per the germline V gene, CDR1 is MDHEN and CDR2 is SYDVKM. V shed 7 bases and J 4 bases; nucleotides not matched to a gene: 18. The CDR3 region has the DNA TGTGCCAGCATGCGCGGGGACAGCTATCTTTACGGCTATGGCTACACCTTC. Translated, it gives CASMRGDSYLYGYGYTF.

There are many counts of this clonotype. The chain employs TRBV20-1 and TRBJ2-5, with 11 bases fitting TRBD2. V lost 5 bases to trimming and J lost 4 bases; unmatched junction nucleotides: 15. The germline V gene encodes CDR1 DFQATT and CDR2 SNEGSKA (reference sequence). The CDR3 is made up of 17 amino acids. CDR3 sequence: CSAPGSGGLAAAETQYF. The CDR3 nucleotides are TGCAGTGCTCCGGGCTCAGGGGGACTAGCGGCGGCAGAGACCCAGTACTTC.

The V call is TRBV20-1, the J call TRBJ1-5; D unresolved. The V gene lost 2 bases and the J gene lost 6 bases, with 11 bases spanning the gap. The CDR3 spans 13 residues. The germline gives CDR1 DFQATT, CDR2 SNEGSKA (reference sequence). The CDR3 coding sequence is TGCAGTGCTAGATTCATAGGGCGTCAGCCCCAGCATTTT. Translated, it gives CSARFIGRQPQHF.

The chain joins TRBV28 to TRBJ2-5, with 12 bases lining up with TRBD2. The ends lost 7 bases at V and 4 bases at J; junction bases unmatched: 4. This CDR3 region has 14 residues. Germline CDR1 MDHEN, CDR2 SYDVKM. The CDR3 nucleotides are TGTGCCAGCATACTAGCGGGAGGCGGAGAGACCCAGTACTTC. It translates to CASILAGGGETQYF. The whole variable domain, remainder taken from reference TRBV28 and TRBJ2-5, is DVKVTQSSRYLVKRTGEKVFLECVQDMDHENMFWYRQDPGLGLRLIYFSYDVKMKEKGDIPEGYSVSREKKERFSLILESASTNQTSMYLCASILAGGGETQYFGPGTRLLVL.

This chain connects TRBV12-3 or TRBV12-4 to TRBJ2-1; 9 bases align to TRBD2. After removal of 4 bases from V and 4 bases from J, the junction contained 5 bases not matched to a gene. CDR3 length: 15 amino acids. The CDR3 DNA follows: TGTGCCAGCAGTTGGAAAGCGGGGGGATACAATGAGCAGTTCTTC. It encodes CASSWKAGGYNEQFF.

Turning to this clonotype: It is likely a read error, because the conserved phenylalanine at the end of the CDR3 is missing. CDR3 protein: CASSSGGRATEAFL. CDR3 bases: TGTGCCAGCAGCTCAGGGGGCCGTGCCACTGAAGCTTTCCTT. This chain links TRBV5-5 with TRBJ1-1, with 8 bases matching TRBD1. The CDR3 contains 14 residues. CDR1 SGHKS and CDR2 YYEKEE come from the germline V gene (reference sequence). With V trimmed by 3 bases and J by 4 bases, 5 bases remained unmatched.

At least ten counts were recorded for this clonotype. This rearrangement joins TRBV11-1 to TRBJ2-3; D is perhaps TRBD2 (5 bases). This CDR3 spans 13 amino acids. Germline values: CDR1 SGHAT, CDR2 FQDESV (reference sequence). Trimming pared 5 bases from V and 6 bases from J, leaving 12 bases between. Here the CDR3 reads CASSPEPGDTQYF. The CDR3 nucleotides are TGTGCCAGCAGCCCAGAGCCGGGGGATACGCAGTATTTT.

CDR3 amino acids: CSASGGHSNTEAFF. CDR3 sequence (DNA): TGCAGTGCTAGTGGTGGGCATTCGAACACTGAAGCTTTCTTT. The chain uses TRBV20-1 and TRBJ1-1; D unclear. The germline V and J ends were trimmed by 3 bases and 1 base, with 12 bases remaining between them. The CDR3 has 14 residues. The germline gives CDR1 DFQATT, CDR2 SNEGSKA (reference sequence).

This clonotype was recorded a few times. This chain joins TRBV6-5 and TRBJ2-6; no definite D call. V lost 0 bases and J lost 0, with 6 bases in between. Germline assignment: CDR1 MNHEY and CDR2 SVGAGI. The CDR3 covers 16 residues. CDR3 region: CASSYSIGSGANVLTF. In DNA, the CDR3 is TGTGCCAGCAGTTACTCGATTGGCTCTGGGGCCAACGTCCTGACTTTC.

This clonotype was counted ten times or more. V gene TRBV3-1 combines with J gene TRBJ2-2; D remains ambiguous. The CDR3 runs 12 residues. Germline assignment: CDR1 LGHDT and CDR2 YNNKEL (reference sequence). Trimming stripped 3 bases from V and 1 base from J, with 0 bases between. CDR3 bases: TGTGCCAGCAGCCAGAACACCGGGGAGCTGTTTTTT. It is translated as CASSQNTGELFF.

The chain couples TRBV5-1 to TRBJ1-6; 7 positions agree with TRBD1. The V gene's germline CDR1 is SGHRS and CDR2 YFSETQ. Trimming removed 2 bases from V and 9 bases from J; junction bases left unmatched: 11. The CDR3 contains 16 residues. CDR3 sequence: CASSFPLEGASSPLHF. CDR3 nucleotide sequence: TGCGCCAGCAGCTTCCCCCTTGAGGGGGCCTCTTCACCCCTCCACTTT.

This clonotype was observed a handful of times. The genes are TRBV7-2 and TRBJ2-3, with D maybe TRBD2 (5 bases). V shed 2 bases and J shed 3 bases, with 12 bases lying between them. Germline V CDR1 and CDR2: SGHTA, FQGNSA. The CDR3 extends over 15 amino acids. The CDR3 loop reads CASSLMLAGTDTQYF. The CDR3 nucleotides are TGTGCCAGCAGCTTAATGCTAGCCGGGACAGATACGCAGTATTTT. Combining the CDR3 with reference TRBV7-2 and TRBJ2-3 gives the whole variable domain GAGVSQSPSNKVTEKGKDVELRCDPISGHTALYWYRQSLGQGLEFLIYFQGNSAPDKSGLPSDRFSAERTGGSVSTLTIQRTQQEDSAVYLCASSLMLAGTDTQYFGPGTRLTVL.

The V gene is TRBV12-5, the J gene TRBJ1-5; the D gene is possibly TRBD1 (5 bases). The CDR3 consists of 13 residues. Between the trimmed V and J ends, which lost 1 base and 7 bases, there was a span of 8 bases. CDR1 and CDR2 from the germline V gene are LGHNT and FRNRAP. CDR3 loop: CASGLEAGQPQHF. CDR3 DNA sequence: TGTGCTAGTGGTTTGGAAGCAGGGCAGCCCCAGCATTTT.

Points on this clonotype: Just one base apart from a much larger clone, this may be a read error. V is TRBV2 and J is TRBJ1-1, with D hard to call. Trimming removed 7 bases at V and 6 bases at J, with 9 bases between. The CDR3 runs 11 residues. Germline V gives CDR1 SNHLY, CDR2 FYNNEI. The CDR3: CASIGEAEAFF. The CDR3 bases are TGTGCCAGCATAGGAGAGGCTGAAGCTTTCTTT. Based on the CDR3 plus reference TRBV2 and TRBJ1-1, the full variable domain is EPEVTQTPSHQVTQMGQEVILRCVPISNHLYFYWYRQILGQKVEFLVSFYNNEISEKSEIFDDQFSVERPDGSNFTLKIRSTKLEDSAMYFCASIGEAEAFFGQGTRLTVV.

This clonotype came up a few times. This sequence joins TRBV7-9 and TRBJ2-1; TRBD2 matches 7 bases. Germline lookup yields CDR1 SEHNR and CDR2 FQNEAQ (reference sequence). The CDR3 totals 13 residues. The V and J ends lost 3 bases and 8 bases, in that order; junction bases with no gene match: 4. This CDR3 is CASSLGGFDEQFF. In nucleotides, the CDR3 is TGTGCCAGCAGCTTGGGGGGGTTCGATGAGCAGTTCTTC. The full variable domain, completed using reference TRBV7-9 and TRBJ2-1, is DTGVSQNPRHKITKRGQNVTFRCDPISEHNRLYWYRQTLGQGPEFLTYFQNEAQLEKSRLLSDRFSAERPKGSFSTLEIQRTEQGDSAMYLCASSLGGFDEQFFGPGTRLTVL.

The gene calls are TRBV27 and TRBJ2-2, with 11 bases that match TRBD1. Germline assignment: CDR1 MNHEY and CDR2 SMNVEV (reference sequence). The CDR3 totals 14 residues. V lost 6 bases and J lost 6; bases outside the gene matches: 3. The CDR3 nucleotides read TGTGCCAGCAGACGGACAGGGGGCTCCGGGGAGCTGTTTTTT. Translated: CASRRTGGSGELFF.

This chain joins TRBV10-1 and TRBJ1-1; weak D call: TRBD1 (5 bases). V gave up 3 bases and J gave up 1 base, with 9 bases separating them. This CDR3 is built from 14 residues. Looked up from germline, CDR1 is WNHNN and CDR2 is SYGVQD (reference sequence). The CDR3 here is CASSDGGRNTEAFF. The CDR3 nucleotides are TGCGCCAGCAGTGATGGGGGAAGGAACACTGAAGCTTTCTTT.

Written as DNA, the CDR3 is TGTGCCAGCAGTGGAGGACAGGTCCCTGGGGCCAACGTCCTGACTTTC. Its protein is CASSGGQVPGANVLTF. This chain uses TRBV12-3 or TRBV12-4 with TRBJ2-6, with 7 positions matching TRBD1. V shed 5 bases, J shed 2 bases, and the junction held 6 bases outside the gene matches. This CDR3 spans 16 amino acids.